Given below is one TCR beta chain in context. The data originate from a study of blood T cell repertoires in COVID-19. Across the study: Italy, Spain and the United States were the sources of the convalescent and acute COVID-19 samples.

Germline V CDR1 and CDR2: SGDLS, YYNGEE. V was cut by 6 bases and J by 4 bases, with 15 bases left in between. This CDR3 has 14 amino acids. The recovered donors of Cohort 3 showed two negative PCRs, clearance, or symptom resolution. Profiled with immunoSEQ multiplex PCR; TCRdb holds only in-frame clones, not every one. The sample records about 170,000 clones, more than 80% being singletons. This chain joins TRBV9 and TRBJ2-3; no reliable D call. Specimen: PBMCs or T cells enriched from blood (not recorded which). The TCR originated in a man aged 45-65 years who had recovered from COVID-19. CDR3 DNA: TGTGCCAGCACGCCGGGTCAAAGTCCAGATACGCAGTATTTT. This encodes CASTPGQSPDTQYF.